This T cell receptor beta chain was obtained from a study of cytomegalovirus exposure and HLA in healthy donors. Study findings and constraints: Excluded: some indistinguishable V segments such as TRBV6-2 and TRBV6-3.

CDR3 length: 18 residues. The germline CDR1 and CDR2 sequences are SGHTS and YDEGEE. Trimming took off 2 bases at V and 0 bases at J, with 21 bases between the two ends. The PCR used 60 Vbeta and 13 Jbeta primers. Method: immunoSEQ multiplex PCR; TCRdb's copy keeps in-frame clones and lacks some. Seen here are about 93,000 clones, around 73% observed once, and the top ten hold 3.3%. As concerns this clone: Its specificity is unknown.

This chain uses TRBV5-8 with TRBJ2-7; TRBD1 is a possible D gene (5 bases). Sequenced sample: PBMCs. The sequence derives from a woman aged 40 to 50 in good health and CMV-seronegative. CDR3 amino acids: CASSFRADFLSSSYEQYF. In DNA, the CDR3 is TGTGCCAGCAGCTTCAGGGCCGATTTTCTTTCGAGCTCCTACGAGCAGTACTTC. The variable domain in full, completed from reference TRBV5-8 and TRBJ2-7, reads EAGVTQSPTHLIKTRGQQATLRCSPISGHTSVYWYQQALGLGLQFLLWYDEGEERNRGNFPPRFSGRQFPNYSSELNVNALELEDSALYLCASSFRADFLSSSYEQYFGPGTRLTVT.